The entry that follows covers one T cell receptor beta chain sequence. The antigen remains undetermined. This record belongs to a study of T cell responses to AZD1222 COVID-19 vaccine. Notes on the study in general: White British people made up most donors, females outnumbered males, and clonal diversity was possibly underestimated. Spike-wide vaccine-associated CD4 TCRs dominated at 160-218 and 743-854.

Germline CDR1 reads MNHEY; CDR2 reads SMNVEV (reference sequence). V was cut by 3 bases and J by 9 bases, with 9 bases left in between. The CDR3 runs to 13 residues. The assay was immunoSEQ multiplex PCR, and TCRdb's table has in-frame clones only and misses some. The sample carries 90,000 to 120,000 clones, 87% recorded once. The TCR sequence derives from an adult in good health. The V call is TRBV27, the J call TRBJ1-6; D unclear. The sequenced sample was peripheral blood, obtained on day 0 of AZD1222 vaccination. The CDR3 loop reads CASSFVRSSPLHF. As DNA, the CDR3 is TGTGCCAGCAGTTTCGTCCGGAGTTCACCCCTCCACTTT.